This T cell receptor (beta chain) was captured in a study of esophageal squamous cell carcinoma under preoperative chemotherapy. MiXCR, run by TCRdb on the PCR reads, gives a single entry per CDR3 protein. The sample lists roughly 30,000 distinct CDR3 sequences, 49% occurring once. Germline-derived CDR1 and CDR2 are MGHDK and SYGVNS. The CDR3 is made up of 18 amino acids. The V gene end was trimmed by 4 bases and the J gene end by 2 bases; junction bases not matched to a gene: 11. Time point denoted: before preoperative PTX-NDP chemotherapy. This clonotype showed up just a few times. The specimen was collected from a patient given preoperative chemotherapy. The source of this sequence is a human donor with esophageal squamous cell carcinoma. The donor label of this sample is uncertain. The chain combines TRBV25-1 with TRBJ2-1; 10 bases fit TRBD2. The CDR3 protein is CASSVRGLGTSAYNEQFF. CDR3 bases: TGTGCCAGCAGTGTACGGGGTCTCGGGACTAGCGCCTACAATGAGCAGTTCTTC.